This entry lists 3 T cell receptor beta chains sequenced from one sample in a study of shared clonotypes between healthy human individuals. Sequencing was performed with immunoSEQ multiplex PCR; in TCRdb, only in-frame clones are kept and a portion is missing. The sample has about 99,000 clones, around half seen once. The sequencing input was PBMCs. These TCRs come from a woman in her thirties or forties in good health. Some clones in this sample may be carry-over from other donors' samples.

This CDR3 is CSVGLAEPYEQYF. The CDR3 DNA sequence: TGCAGCGTTGGGCTGGCGGAACCCTACGAGCAGTACTTC. The genes are TRBV29-1 and TRBJ2-5; D is unclear. The J call may be wrong; the DNA end is better matched by TRBJ2-7. This CDR3 is 13 amino acids long. From germline, CDR1 is SQVTM and CDR2 ANQGSEA.

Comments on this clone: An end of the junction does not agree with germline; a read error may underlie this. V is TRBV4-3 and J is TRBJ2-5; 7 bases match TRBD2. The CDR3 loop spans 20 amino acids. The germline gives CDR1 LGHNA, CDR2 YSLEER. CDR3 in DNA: TGCGCCAGTAGCCAAACCTTTGGGAGCAGGGTAGGGAGGGCTCAAGAGACCCAGTACTTC. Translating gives CASSQTFGSRVGRAQETQYF.

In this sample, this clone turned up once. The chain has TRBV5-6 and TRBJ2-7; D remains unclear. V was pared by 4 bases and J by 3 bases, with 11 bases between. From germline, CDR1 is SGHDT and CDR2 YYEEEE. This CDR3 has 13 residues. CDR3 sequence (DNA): TGTGCCAGCAGCGCCGGGCCTGACTACGAGCAGTACTTC. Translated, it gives CASSAGPDYEQYF.